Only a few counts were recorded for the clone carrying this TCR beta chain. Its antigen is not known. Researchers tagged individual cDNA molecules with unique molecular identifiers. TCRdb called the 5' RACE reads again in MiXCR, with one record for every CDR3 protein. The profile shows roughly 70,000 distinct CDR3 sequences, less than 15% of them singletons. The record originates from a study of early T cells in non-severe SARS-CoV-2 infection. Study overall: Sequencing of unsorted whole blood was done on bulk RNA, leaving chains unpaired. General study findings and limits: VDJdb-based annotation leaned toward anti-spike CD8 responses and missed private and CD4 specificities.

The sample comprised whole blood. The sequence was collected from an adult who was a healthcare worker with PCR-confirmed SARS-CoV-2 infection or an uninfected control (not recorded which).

The CDR3 nucleotides read TGTGCCAGCAATCCCACACGGGGGTTCGGCAATCAGCCCCAGCATTTT. Residues: CASNPTRGFGNQPQHF. The J gene is TRBJ1-5, the V gene TRBV28; possible D gene TRBD1, 5 bases. Per germline, CDR1 MDHEN and CDR2 SYDVKM. V lost 7 bases and J lost 2, with 18 bases in between. This CDR3 has 16 residues.